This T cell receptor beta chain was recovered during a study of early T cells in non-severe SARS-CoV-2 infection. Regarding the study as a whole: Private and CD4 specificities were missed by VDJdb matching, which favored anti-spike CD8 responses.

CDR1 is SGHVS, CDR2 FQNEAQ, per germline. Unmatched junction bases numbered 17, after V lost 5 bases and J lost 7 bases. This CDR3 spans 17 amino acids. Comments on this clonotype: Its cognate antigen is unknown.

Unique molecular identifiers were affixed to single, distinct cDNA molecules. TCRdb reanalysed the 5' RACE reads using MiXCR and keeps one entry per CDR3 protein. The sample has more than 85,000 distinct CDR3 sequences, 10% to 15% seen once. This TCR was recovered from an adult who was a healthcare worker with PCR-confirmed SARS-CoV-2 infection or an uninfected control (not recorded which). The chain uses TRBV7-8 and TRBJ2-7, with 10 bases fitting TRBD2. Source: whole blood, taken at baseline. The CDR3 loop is CASSLEASLAGIWEQYF. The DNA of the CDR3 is TGTGCCAGCAGCCTCGAGGCCTCACTAGCGGGGATTTGGGAGCAGTACTTC.